The TCR beta chain under discussion was sequenced for a study of T cells in tumors after PD-1 blockade. Some clones are missing from TCRdb's copy, which holds only in-frame ones; the method was immunoSEQ multiplex PCR. There are about 8,200 clones in the sample; 62% occur only once, and roughly an eighth lies in the top ten. Time point specified: second of two post-therapy site-matched biopsies 2 to 3 months apart. The study, taken as a whole, reports: Expanded exhausted CD8+ clones after therapy were mostly novel clonotypes.

The trim removed 3 bases at V and 4 bases at J, leaving 8 bases unmatched. Germline V gene lookup returns CDR1 MRHNA and CDR2 SNTAGT. CDR3 size: 15 residues. Regarding this clone: The antigen is undetermined.

Material: tumor tissue, obtained after anti-PD-1 treatment. This TCR was sampled from a human donor with basal cell carcinoma. The rearrangement links TRBV6-4 to TRBJ2-7; 8 positions agree with TRBD1. CDR3: CASSDSRDRSYEQYF. DNA for the CDR3: TGTGCCAGCAGTGATTCTAGGGACAGGTCATACGAGCAGTACTTC.